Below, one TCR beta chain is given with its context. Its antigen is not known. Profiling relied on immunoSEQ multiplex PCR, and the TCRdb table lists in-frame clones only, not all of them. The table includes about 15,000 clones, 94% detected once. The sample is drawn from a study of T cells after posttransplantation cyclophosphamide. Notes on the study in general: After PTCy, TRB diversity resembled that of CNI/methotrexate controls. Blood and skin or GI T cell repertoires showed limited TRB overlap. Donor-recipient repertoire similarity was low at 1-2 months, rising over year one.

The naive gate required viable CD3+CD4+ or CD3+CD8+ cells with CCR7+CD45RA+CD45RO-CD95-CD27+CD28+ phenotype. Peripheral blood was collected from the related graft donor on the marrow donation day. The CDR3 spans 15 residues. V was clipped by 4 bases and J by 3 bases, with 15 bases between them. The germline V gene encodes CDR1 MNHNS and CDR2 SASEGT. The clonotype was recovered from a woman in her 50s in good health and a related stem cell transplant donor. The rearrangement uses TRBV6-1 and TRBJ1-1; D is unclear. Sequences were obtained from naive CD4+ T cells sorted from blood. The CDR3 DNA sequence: TGTGCCAGCAGTGCCAGCCGGGGATGGGACACTGAAGCTTTCTTT. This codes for CASSASRGWDTEAFF.